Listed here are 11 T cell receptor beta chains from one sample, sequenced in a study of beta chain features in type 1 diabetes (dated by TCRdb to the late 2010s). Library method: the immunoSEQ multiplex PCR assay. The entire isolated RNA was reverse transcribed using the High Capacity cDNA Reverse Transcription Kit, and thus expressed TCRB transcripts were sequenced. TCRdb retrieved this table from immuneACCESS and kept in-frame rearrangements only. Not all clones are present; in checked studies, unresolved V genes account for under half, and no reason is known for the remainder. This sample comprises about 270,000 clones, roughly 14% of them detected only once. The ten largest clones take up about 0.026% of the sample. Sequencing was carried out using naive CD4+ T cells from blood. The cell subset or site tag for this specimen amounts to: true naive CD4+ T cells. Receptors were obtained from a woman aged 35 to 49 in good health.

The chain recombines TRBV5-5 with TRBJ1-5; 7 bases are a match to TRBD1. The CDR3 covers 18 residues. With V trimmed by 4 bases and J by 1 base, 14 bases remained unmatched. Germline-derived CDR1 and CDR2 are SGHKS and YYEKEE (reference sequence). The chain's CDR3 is CASSPTRQGGPSNQPQHF. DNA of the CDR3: TGTGCCAGCAGCCCCACCAGACAGGGAGGCCCCAGCAATCAGCCCCAGCATTTT. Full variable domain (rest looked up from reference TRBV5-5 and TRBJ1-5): DAGVTQSPTHLIKTRGQQVTLRCSPISGHKSVSWYQQVLGQGPQFIFQYYEKEERGRGNFPDRFSARQFPNYSSELNVNALLLGDSALYLCASSPTRQGGPSNQPQHFGDGTRLSIL.

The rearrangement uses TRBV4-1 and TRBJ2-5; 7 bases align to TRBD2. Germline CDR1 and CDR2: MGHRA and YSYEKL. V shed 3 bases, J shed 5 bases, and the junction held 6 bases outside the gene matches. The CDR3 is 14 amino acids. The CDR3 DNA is TGCGCCAGCAGCCAGGGGAGGGGCCGGGAGACCCAGTACTTC. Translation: CASSQGRGRETQYF.

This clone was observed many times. The DNA of the CDR3 is TGTGCCATAGGGACAGGGAGGGAGACTGAAGCTTTCTTT. Translating it yields CAIGTGRETEAFF. The chain carries TRBV10-3 and TRBJ1-1, with TRBD1 identical over 9 bases. Trimming removed 9 bases from V and 5 bases from J; junction bases left unmatched: 7. Looked up from germline, CDR1 is ENHRY and CDR2 is SYGVKD. This CDR3 is built from 13 residues.

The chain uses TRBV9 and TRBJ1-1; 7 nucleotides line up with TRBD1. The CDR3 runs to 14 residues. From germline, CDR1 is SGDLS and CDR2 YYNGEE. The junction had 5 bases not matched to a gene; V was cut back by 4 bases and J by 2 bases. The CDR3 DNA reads TGTGCCAGCAGCTGGGGGGACAGAAACACTGAAGCTTTCTTT. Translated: CASSWGDRNTEAFF. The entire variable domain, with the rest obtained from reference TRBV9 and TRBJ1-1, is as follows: DSGVTQTPKHLITATGQRVTLRCSPRSGDLSVYWYQQSLDQGLQFLIQYYNGEERAKGNILERFSAQQFPDLHSELNLSSLELGDSALYFCASSWGDRNTEAFFGQGTRLTVV.

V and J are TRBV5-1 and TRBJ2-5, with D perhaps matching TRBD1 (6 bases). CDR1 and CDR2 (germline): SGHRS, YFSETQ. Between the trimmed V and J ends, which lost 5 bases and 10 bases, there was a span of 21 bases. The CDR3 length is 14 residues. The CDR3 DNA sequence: TGCGCCAGCAGAACCCAAACAGGGAACCTTGACCAGTACTTC. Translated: CASRTQTGNLDQYF.

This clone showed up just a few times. CDR3 bases: TGCGCCAGCAGCCAAGATACCAGTCCACAGGGGGCCTATGGCTACACCTTC. Its protein is CASSQDTSPQGAYGYTF. The rearrangement uses TRBV4-3 and TRBJ1-2, with TRBD1 identical over 9 bases. This CDR3 is 17 amino acids long. V gave up 0 bases and J gave up 4 bases; unmatched junction bases: 9. Per germline, CDR1 LGHNA and CDR2 YSLEER.

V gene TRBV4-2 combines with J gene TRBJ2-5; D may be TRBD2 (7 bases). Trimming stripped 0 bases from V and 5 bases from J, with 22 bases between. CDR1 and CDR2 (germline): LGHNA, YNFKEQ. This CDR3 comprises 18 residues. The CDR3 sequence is CASSQEPHGGGAGETQYF. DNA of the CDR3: TGTGCCAGCAGCCAAGAACCCCATGGAGGGGGGGCGGGGGAGACCCAGTACTTC.

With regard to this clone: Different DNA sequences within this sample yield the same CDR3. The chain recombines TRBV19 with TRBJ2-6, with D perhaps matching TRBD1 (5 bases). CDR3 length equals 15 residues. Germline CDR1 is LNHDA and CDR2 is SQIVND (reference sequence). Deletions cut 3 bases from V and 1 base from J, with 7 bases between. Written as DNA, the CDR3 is TGTGCCAGTAGTATTTCAGGGTCTGGGGCCAACGTCCTGACTTTC. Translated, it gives CASSISGSGANVLTF.

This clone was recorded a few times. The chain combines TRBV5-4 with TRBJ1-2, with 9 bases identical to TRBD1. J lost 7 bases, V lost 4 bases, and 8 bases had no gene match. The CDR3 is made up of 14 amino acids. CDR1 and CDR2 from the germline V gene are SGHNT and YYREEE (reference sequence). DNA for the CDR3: TGTGCCAGCAGCCTGGGACAGGGCTCGTTTGGCTACACCTTC. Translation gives CASSLGQGSFGYTF.

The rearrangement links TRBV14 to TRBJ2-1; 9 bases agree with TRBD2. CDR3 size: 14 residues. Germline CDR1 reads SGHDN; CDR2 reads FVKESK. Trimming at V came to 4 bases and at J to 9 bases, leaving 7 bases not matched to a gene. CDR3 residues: CASSLLAGSGEQFF. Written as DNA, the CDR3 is TGTGCCAGCAGCCTCCTAGCGGGGAGTGGTGAGCAGTTCTTC.

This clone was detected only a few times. Here the CDR3 reads CASSVSAGQGTTNEKLFF. CDR3 nucleotides: TGTGCCAGCAGCGTCTCCGCGGGACAGGGGACTACTAATGAAAAACTGTTTTTT. V is TRBV9 and J is TRBJ1-4, with TRBD1 matching 10 bases. The CDR3 totals 18 residues. With 2 bases clipped from V and 2 bases from J, the junction kept 9 bases outside the gene matches. The germline V gene encodes CDR1 SGDLS and CDR2 YYNGEE.